This T cell receptor beta chain derives from a study of blood T cell repertoires in COVID-19. Across the study: Samples of COVID-19 (acute and convalescent) were obtained from the United States, Italy and Spain. Sources were T cells, B-cell-depleted T cells, or PBMCs; the material itself was cDNA or gDNA.

In the original analysis: Reference gene primer amplification yielded estimated nucleated cell counts. TCRdb's copy holds only in-frame clones and misses some; the assay was immunoSEQ multiplex PCR. That table is the source of V, J and clone size, and D and trimming were worked out from the DNA. The table records 85,000 to 90,000 clones, 80% to 90% of them present only once. The CDR3 totals 13 residues. CDR1 and CDR2 (germline): MNHEY, SVGAGI. The V and J ends lost 6 bases and 10 bases, in that order; junction bases with no gene match: 9. The sequence was obtained from a woman aged 80 or over with active COVID-19. This rearrangement joins TRBV6-5 to TRBJ2-1; 7 bases line up with TRBD1. Sequencing was done on a sample of peripheral blood. Here the CDR3 DNA reads TGTGCCAGCAGAGAGACAGGGCGAAAAGAGCAGTTCTTC. Amino acids: CASRETGRKEQFF.